These 10 T cell receptor beta chains originate from one sample sequenced in a study of cytomegalovirus exposure and HLA in healthy donors. The primer mix had 60 Vbeta and 13 Jbeta primers. Using immunoSEQ multiplex PCR, the repertoire was profiled, and TCRdb retains in-frame clones only, with some absent. The sample yields roughly 170,000 clones, about four fifths seen once. Input material: PBMCs. These receptors were taken from a man aged 50-59 years in good health and CMV-seronegative.

The chain is built from TRBV7-2 and TRBJ2-5, with D possibly matching TRBD2 (6 bases). CDR1 and CDR2 from the germline V gene are SGHTA and FQGNSA. The CDR3 consists of 14 residues. V was clipped by 5 bases and J by 4 bases, with 14 bases between them. The CDR3 DNA reads TGTGCCAGCAGCCCCTCGACTAGTCGAGAGACCCAGTACTTC. The encoded protein is CASSPSTSRETQYF.

V and J are TRBV6-6 and TRBJ1-5, with 8 bases that match TRBD1. CDR1 is MNHNY and CDR2 is SVGAGI in the germline V gene (reference sequence). CDR3 size: 14 residues. After removal of 5 bases from V and 6 bases from J, the junction contained 6 bases not matched to a gene. In DNA form, the CDR3 reads TGTGCCAGCAGTGGACAGGGCATGTTTCAGCCCCAGCATTTT. Protein product: CASSGQGMFQPQHF.

The chain joins TRBV6-1 to TRBJ1-5, with TRBD1 identical over 9 bases. CDR1 and CDR2 from the germline V gene are MNHNS and SASEGT. This CDR3 spans 15 amino acids. V was clipped by 8 bases and J by 7 bases; unmatched bases: 12. The CDR3 region has the DNA TGTGCCAGCTTGGGACAGGGAGATGTCGGACAGCCCCAGCATTTT. It codes for CASLGQGDVGQPQHF.

The V call is TRBV4-2, the J call TRBJ1-4, with 7 bases matching TRBD1. The length of the CDR3 is 15 residues. V shed 4 bases, J shed 8 bases, and the junction held 10 bases outside the gene matches. Germline lookup yields CDR1 LGHNA and CDR2 YNFKEQ. DNA of the CDR3: TGTGCCAGCAGCCCCCAGGGGGGAGGAGAGGAAAAACTGTTTTTT. Translating gives CASSPQGGGEEKLFF.

V is TRBV28 and J is TRBJ1-4; 9 nucleotides match TRBD1. The CDR3 is 13 residues long. In germline, CDR1 is MDHEN, CDR2 SYDVKM. V shed 6 bases, J shed 10 bases, and the junction held 6 bases outside the gene matches. As DNA, the CDR3 is TGTGCCAGCAGAGCACCACAGGGGGCAAAACTGTTTTTT. Its translation is CASRAPQGAKLFF.

The CDR3 DNA reads as TGCGCCAGCAGCCAAGGGCAAACCACCCTCCACTTT. Its protein is CASSQGQTTLHF. V is TRBV4-1 and J is TRBJ1-6; D unclear. This CDR3 spans 12 amino acids. V was clipped by 1 base and J by 14 bases, with 9 bases between them. Germline CDR1 is MGHRA and CDR2 is YSYEKL.

V and J are TRBV5-1 and TRBJ2-6; 7 nucleotides align to TRBD2. The germline CDR1 and CDR2 sequences are SGHRS and YFSETQ. J was trimmed by 4 bases and V by 1 base; bases with no gene match: 2. This CDR3 contains 15 residues. The CDR3 loop reads CASSLTGGGANVLTF. CDR3 coding DNA: TGCGCCAGCAGCTTGACGGGAGGCGGGGCCAACGTCCTGACTTTC.

J is TRBJ1-1 and V is TRBV11-2; D is unclear. Trimming took 1 base from V and 5 from J, leaving 5 bases between them. Germline V CDR1 and CDR2: SGHAT, FQNNGV. CDR3 length equals 12 residues. CDR3 DNA sequence: TGTGCCAGCAGCTTAGTGAGGACTGAAGCTTTCTTT. This gives the protein CASSLVRTEAFF.

This clone is a singleton in its sample. V and J are TRBV21-1 and TRBJ2-2; TRBD1, the D gene given by the table, was not confirmed from the DNA. TRBV21-1 is described as a pseudogene. The CDR3 runs to 18 residues. The CDR3 sequence is CASSPPGQGVLRTGELFF. In nucleotides, the CDR3 is TGTGCCAGCAGCCCACCGGGACAGGGCGTCTTGCGGACCGGGGAGCTGTTTTTT.

This chain joins TRBV4-2 and TRBJ1-1; TRBD1 is a possible D gene (5 bases). Trimming took off 4 bases at V and 4 bases at J, with 16 bases between the two ends. The length of the CDR3 is 15 residues. The germline gives CDR1 LGHNA, CDR2 YNFKEQ. Written as DNA, the CDR3 is TGTGCCAGCAGCCCCCGACAAGGGGTTCGCACTGAAGCTTTCTTT. It translates to CASSPRQGVRTEAFF.